This T cell receptor (beta chain) was recovered during a study of CXCR3-negative and CXCR3-positive naive CD8 T cells (dated by TCRdb to about 2019). Describing the broader study: In total, around 150 million TRB reads were obtained, or roughly 1.5 +/- 0.3 million reads per library. The diversity and physicochemical repertoire analyses included 11 donors pooled from two independent experiments. The TRBV-TRBJ cluster analysis covered naive subsets from a handful of donors and memory cells from 3 donors. What the research found in general, with its limitations: Comparably high repertoire diversity was found in both naive subsets, whereas much lower repertoire diversity was found in memory CD8+ T cells. Naive CXCR3-negative and CXCR3-positive cells from the same donor showed similar TRBV-TRBJ usage, whereas memory cells showed distinct patterns. Because CXCR3 expression was partially decreased after cryopreservation, freshly isolated PBMCs were used for most assays. Surface CD5, linked to self-reactivity in mice, was comparable between naive subsets; TCR interaction strength was therefore also inferred from TRB CDR3 physicochemical properties.

Of note for this clonotype: No cognate antigen has been identified for it.

Each CD8+ T cell subset was flow-sorted in triplicate, and 250,000 to 350,000 cells per subset were placed directly into RLT lysis buffer. Standard density gradient centrifugation was used to isolate peripheral blood mononuclear cells from buffy coats. Total RNA was extracted from sorted cells using an RNeasy Mini Kit. The instrument was a NextSeq 550. The Human TCR Profiling Kit (MiLaboratory) was used to make UMI-labeled 5' RACE TRB cDNA libraries. The full amount of extracted RNA was used for cDNA synthesis, and the full amount of resulting cDNA was used for PCR amplification. Libraries were prepared in parallel with an identical number of PCR cycles. Regarding the original processing steps: About 52,000 +/- 9,100 unique UMI-labeled TRB cDNA molecules per library were extracted with MIGEC and MiXCR, with at least two reads per UMI required. On average, each library contained about 40,000 +/- 10,000 functional in-frame TRB CDR3 nucleotide clonotypes without stop codons. After each sample was downsampled to 5000 UMI-labeled TRB molecules, VDJtools was used to calculate diversity metrics such as normalized Shannon-Wiener and Chao1. VDJtools computed clonotype-size-weighted physicochemical properties of the central five CDR3 residues: interaction energy, strength, volume and Kidera factor 4. After TCRdb reprocessed the reads, each CDR3 protein sequence was kept as one row, without DNA. TCRdb's processing, not the authors' own work, is the source of the V and J calls. The table held for this sample gives just under 45,000 distinct CDR3 sequences. The top ten hold 14% to 15% of the sample.

CDR1 and CDR2 are read off the germline V gene (reference sequence) as DFQATT and SNEGSKA. The CDR3 contains 13 residues, cysteine and phenylalanine counted. No DNA is given. The chain employs TRBV20-1 and TRBJ1-5. Sequences were obtained from memory CD8+ T cells from blood. The meaning of the sample's cell subset or site label: conventional CD8+ memory T cells (TMEM), sorted as controls. This sequence originates from a human donor in good health. Some clones in this sample may be carry-over from other donors' samples. The CDR3: CSAMGYSNQPQHF.